The TCR beta chain under discussion was sequenced for a study of technical replicates of blood from a few donors. Germline V gene data show CDR1 as SQVTM and CDR2 as ANQGSEA. The CDR3 is made up of 14 amino acids. V lost 1 base and J 1 base, leaving 9 bases between the germline ends. The data were produced by immunoSEQ multiplex PCR, yet TCRdb's version contains in-frame clones alone and is incomplete. The sample contains more than 65,000 clones, 85% to 95% of which appear only once. Sequencing used T cells isolated from PBMCs. The receptor comes from a human donor in good health. This chain links TRBV29-1 with TRBJ2-3; no reliable D call. CDR3 region: CSVEGGAGTDTQYF. In DNA form, the CDR3 reads TGCAGCGTTGAAGGAGGCGCCGGCACAGATACGCAGTATTTT.